This T cell receptor beta chain was sequenced during a study of T cell changes during pregnancy in multiple sclerosis. V trimming: 0 bases; J trimming: 5 bases; junction bases outside the gene matches: 2. The CDR3 has 14 amino acids. Germline V lookup: CDR1 SGHNT, CDR2 YYREEE (reference sequence). The repertoire was sequenced with immunoSEQ multiplex PCR; TCRdb's copy has only in-frame clones and lacks some. This table holds about 52,000 clones, approximately 92% found once. The input for sequencing was CD4+ T cells from peripheral blood mononuclear cells, taken in the third trimester of pregnancy. The origin of this receptor is a female donor with multiple sclerosis, enrolled in a pregnancy study. The chain couples TRBV5-4 to TRBJ2-7, with 10 bases matching TRBD1. This chain's CDR3 is CASSLGDRGNEQYF. The CDR3 DNA sequence: TGTGCCAGCAGCTTGGGGGACAGGGGTAACGAGCAGTACTTC. Full variable domain (outside the CDR3, taken from reference TRBV5-4 and TRBJ2-7): ETGVTQSPTHLIKTRGQQVTLRCSSQSGHNTVSWYQQALGQGPQFIFQYYREEENGRGNFPPRFSGLQFPNYSSELNVNALELDDSALYLCASSLGDRGNEQYFGPGTRLTVT.